These 21 T cell receptor beta chains originate from one sample sequenced in a study of CD8+CD57+ T cells in acquired aplastic anemia. TCR beta VDJ and CDR3 profiles were obtained from a genomic DNA template. TCRdb reanalysed the reads using MiXCR and keeps one entry per CDR3 protein. The sample comprises 250,000 or so distinct CDR3 sequences, around 45% of which are singletons, and 7.8% rests with the top ten. The sequenced patients had an expansion of CD8+CD57+ cells seen by flow cytometry. The sample comprised sorted CD4+, CD8+, or CD8+CD57+ T cells (not recorded which) from PBMCs. The receptor source for this set is a human donor with aplastic anemia.

CDR3: CSVEGTSGKPYEQYF. CDR3 bases: TGCAGCGTTGAGGGGACTAGCGGGAAACCCTACGAGCAGTACTTC. The chain recombines TRBV29-1 with TRBJ2-7; TRBD2 agrees at 13 bases. The CDR3 has 15 residues. Trimming removed 3 bases from V and 2 bases from J; junction bases left unmatched: 4. Germline V gene lookup returns CDR1 SQVTM and CDR2 ANQGSEA.

This clonotype occurred once. The chain uses TRBV20-1 and TRBJ1-2, with 8 bases that match TRBD1. The J segment lost 3 bases and the V segment lost 6 bases, leaving 12 bases of the junction unmatched. Germline lookup yields CDR1 DFQATT and CDR2 SNEGSKA (reference sequence). CDR3 length: 15 residues. CDR3 residues: CSALFMSTGDYGYTF. CDR3 nucleotides: TGCAGTGCCCTCTTTATGTCGACAGGGGACTATGGCTACACCTTC.

The chain joins TRBV5-1 to TRBJ1-3; D gene ambiguous. Germline V gene lookup returns CDR1 SGHRS and CDR2 YFSETQ. V lost 0 bases and J lost 4, with 17 bases in between. The CDR3 sequence is 17 residues long. The CDR3 region has the DNA TGCGCCAGCAGCTTGGTGGGTTATGGGCGTTCCGGAAACACCATATATTTT. Encoded protein: CASSLVGYGRSGNTIYF. The whole variable domain, remainder taken from reference TRBV5-1 and TRBJ1-3, is KAGVTQTPRYLIKTRGQQVTLSCSPISGHRSVSWYQQTPGQGLQFLFEYFSETQRNKGNFPGRFSGRQFSNSRSEMNVSTLELGDSALYLCASSLVGYGRSGNTIYFGEGSWLTVV.

The chain has TRBV9 and TRBJ1-1; no clear D. CDR1 SGDLS and CDR2 YYNGEE come from the germline V gene. Trimming removed 7 bases from V and 3 bases from J, with 7 bases in between. The CDR3 is made up of 11 amino acids. In DNA form, the CDR3 reads TGTGCCAGCGGACGGGACACTGAAGCTTTCTTT. Protein product: CASGRDTEAFF.

J is TRBJ1-3 and V is TRBV9; D possibly corresponds to TRBD1 (6 bases). The V gene lost 4 bases and the J gene lost 2 bases, with 13 bases spanning the gap. The CDR3 totals 15 residues. The germline V gene encodes CDR1 SGDLS and CDR2 YYNGEE. CDR3 residues: CASSLQGKAGNTIYF. CDR3 coding DNA: TGTGCCAGCAGCTTACAGGGCAAGGCTGGAAACACCATATATTTT.

This sequence joins TRBV10-1 and TRBJ2-7; TRBD2 is a possible D gene (6 bases). The CDR3 runs to 15 residues. With 3 bases removed from V and 0 bases from J, the gap between germline ends came to 12 bases. Germline V CDR1 and CDR2: WNHNN, SYGVQD (reference sequence). CDR3 loop: CASSDGGNSSYEQYF. As DNA, the CDR3 is TGCGCCAGCAGTGATGGCGGGAACAGCTCCTACGAGCAGTACTTC.

V usage is TRBV7-3 and J usage is TRBJ1-4; TRBD1 agrees at 11 bases. Germline trimming cut 11 bases from V and 10 bases from J; bases unmatched to any gene: 15. Germline assignment: CDR1 SGHTA and CDR2 FQGTGA. CDR3 length: 15 residues. The CDR3 DNA reads as TGTGCCGGTAGCTCAGTGGACAGGGGGCATGGAAAACTGTTTTTT. This encodes CAGSSVDRGHGKLFF.

This clonotype turned up a few times. The CDR3 sequence: CASSPRQGIGQPQHF. The CDR3 DNA reads TGTGCCAGCAGTCCGCGACAGGGGATTGGGCAGCCCCAGCATTTT. The V and J genes are TRBV27 and TRBJ1-5; 8 bases line up with TRBD1. Trimming cost V 5 bases and J 7 bases; bases outside gene matches: 10. The germline V gene encodes CDR1 MNHEY and CDR2 SMNVEV (reference sequence). The CDR3 is made up of 15 amino acids.

The chain combines TRBV24-1 with TRBJ2-5; TRBD2 matches 13 bases. CDR3 length: 17 residues. Germline loops: CDR1 KGHDR, CDR2 SFDVKD. V was clipped by 3 bases and J by 2 bases; unmatched bases: 5. CDR3 sequence (DNA): TGTGCCACCAGTGATGCCGGGACTAGCGGGGATCAAGAGACCCAGTACTTC. Protein: CATSDAGTSGDQETQYF.

The V and J genes are TRBV12-3 or TRBV12-4 and TRBJ2-7; maybe TRBD2 (8 bases). CDR3 size: 18 residues. The V and J ends lost 3 bases and 3 bases respectively, with 24 bases between them. CDR3 in DNA: TGTGCCAGCAGTTTTGTGGGGACAGATAGCGGGGCGATCTACGAGCAGTACTTC. It encodes CASSFVGTDSGAIYEQYF.

The chain combines TRBV9 with TRBJ2-5, with TRBD2 identical over 15 bases. This CDR3 has 15 amino acids. Per the germline V gene, CDR1 is SGDLS and CDR2 is YYNGEE. Trimming took 3 bases from V and 5 from J; bases not matched to a gene: 2. The CDR3 here is CASSDGTSGGETQYF. The CDR3 bases are TGTGCCAGCAGCGATGGGACTAGCGGGGGGGAGACCCAGTACTTC.

This clonotype came up a few times. The chain carries TRBV7-9 and TRBJ1-3; D gene uncertain. This CDR3 comprises 16 residues. Germline loops: CDR1 SEHNR, CDR2 FQNEAQ (reference sequence). The V gene lost 4 bases and the J gene lost 4 bases, with 17 bases spanning the gap. The CDR3, as DNA: TGTGCCAGCAGCTCTAAGGATGGGGTCCCCGGAAACACCATATATTTT. Translating it yields CASSSKDGVPGNTIYF.

This clonotype showed up many times. The chain employs TRBV30 and TRBJ2-2, with TRBD1 identical over 8 bases. J lost 3 bases, V lost 7 bases, and 1 base had no gene match. From germline, CDR1 is GTSNPN and CDR2 SVGIG (reference sequence). The CDR3 contains 12 residues. In nucleotides, the CDR3 is TGTGCCTTGGACAGGGACACCGGGGAGCTGTTTTTT. It specifies CALDRDTGELFF.

Ten or more counts support this clonotype. The genes are TRBV7-9 and TRBJ1-2; the match to TRBD1 covers 8 bases. The germline gives CDR1 SEHNR, CDR2 FQNEAQ (reference sequence). The CDR3 extends over 12 amino acids. V was pared by 4 bases and J by 7 bases, with 2 bases of the junction left unmatched. The CDR3 DNA reads TGTGCCAGCAGCTCACAGGGGGGTGGCTACACCTTC. Translation: CASSSQGGGYTF.

This clonotype was counted ten times or more. The chain couples TRBV2 to TRBJ1-3; no firm D call. This CDR3 region has 15 residues. Trimming removed 0 bases from V and 4 bases from J, with 10 bases in between. Germline CDR1 reads SNHLY; CDR2 reads FYNNEI. The CDR3 bases are TGTGCCAGCAGTGAAGCGCTTCGGCCCGGAAACACCATATATTTT. Protein: CASSEALRPGNTIYF.

This chain joins TRBV7-2 and TRBJ2-7; no firm D call. Germline V lookup: CDR1 SGHTA, CDR2 FQGNSA. The CDR3 sequence is 15 residues long. V was trimmed by 0 bases and J by 2 bases, leaving 11 bases between them. The CDR3 DNA reads as TGTGCCAGCAGCTTAGCGGGCACCTGGGCCTACGAGCAGTACTTC. This codes for CASSLAGTWAYEQYF.

In its sample, this clonotype was seen many times. CDR3 in DNA: TGTGCCAGCAGGGACAGATACACTGAAGCTTTCTTT. Its translation: CASRDRYTEAFF. This sequence joins TRBV2 and TRBJ1-1, with D perhaps matching TRBD1 (6 bases). There are 12 residues in the CDR3. Germline V gene sequence: CDR1 SNHLY, CDR2 FYNNEI. V gave up 6 bases and J gave up 3 bases, with 8 bases separating them.

This clonotype occurred many times. The chain combines TRBV5-5 with TRBJ1-2; D remains unclear. V gave up 4 bases and J gave up 1 base, with 5 bases separating them. The germline gives CDR1 SGHKS, CDR2 YYEKEE (reference sequence). The CDR3 sequence is 12 residues long. Here the CDR3 DNA reads TGTGCCAGCAGCGGGCTTAACTATGGCTACACCTTC. As protein: CASSGLNYGYTF.

About this clonotype itself: The junction departs from the called germline gene at one end, perhaps through a read error. The chain uses TRBV7-2 and TRBJ2-1, with 13 positions matching TRBD2. The germline CDR1 and CDR2 sequences are SGHTA and FQGNSA. This CDR3 contains 15 residues. CDR3 DNA: TGTGCCGGCAGCCCACTAGCGGGGGGGCTTACTGAGCAGTTCTTC. It specifies CAGSPLAGGLTEQFF.

The count of this clonotype is one. The chain uses TRBV9 and TRBJ2-7; 9 nucleotides align to TRBD1. The CDR3 consists of 16 residues. From germline, CDR1 is SGDLS and CDR2 YYNGEE. V lost 0 bases to trimming and J lost 3 bases; unmatched junction nucleotides: 7. Here the CDR3 reads CASSVGRGGQGYEQYF. CDR3 nucleotide sequence: TGTGCCAGCAGCGTAGGGAGGGGGGGACAGGGCTACGAGCAGTACTTC.

The chain couples TRBV7-8 to TRBJ2-7, with D uncertain. Trimming took off 5 bases at V and 3 bases at J, with 14 bases between the two ends. CDR1 is SGHVS and CDR2 is FQNEAQ in the germline V gene. The CDR3 contains 14 residues. The CDR3 loop reads CASSTDDWGYEQYF. The CDR3, as DNA: TGTGCCAGCAGCACGGACGACTGGGGCTACGAGCAGTACTTC.